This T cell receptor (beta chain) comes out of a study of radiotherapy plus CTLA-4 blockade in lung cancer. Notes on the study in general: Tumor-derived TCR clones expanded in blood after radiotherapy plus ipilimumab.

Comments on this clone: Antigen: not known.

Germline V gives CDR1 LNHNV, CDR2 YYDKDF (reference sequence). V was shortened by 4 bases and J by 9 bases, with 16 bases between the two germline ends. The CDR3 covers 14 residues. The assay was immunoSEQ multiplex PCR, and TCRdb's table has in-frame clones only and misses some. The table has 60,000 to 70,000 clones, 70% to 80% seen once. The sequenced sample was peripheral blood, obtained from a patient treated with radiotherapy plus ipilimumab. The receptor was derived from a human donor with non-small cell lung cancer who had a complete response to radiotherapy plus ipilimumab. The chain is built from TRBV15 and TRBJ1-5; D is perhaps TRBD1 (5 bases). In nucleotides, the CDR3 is TGTGCCACCAGCACCGGGACCGTAGGCGGGCCCCAGCATTTT. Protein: CATSTGTVGGPQHF. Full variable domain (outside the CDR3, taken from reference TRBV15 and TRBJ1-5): DAMVIQNPRYQVTQFGKPVTLSCSQTLNHNVMYWYQQKSSQAPKLLFHYYDKDFNNEADTPDNFQSRRPNTSFCFLDIRSPGLGDTAMYLCATSTGTVGGPQHFGDGTRLSIL.